The T cell receptor beta chain under discussion was sequenced for a study of T-cell memory formation after mild COVID-19. Turning to the study itself: TCR clustering was largely donor specific.

TCRdb re-analysed the 5' RACE reads in MiXCR, keeping a single row per CDR3 protein. The sample has 250,000 to 350,000 distinct CDR3 sequences, 15% to 20% seen once. Study conclusions and caveats: Later expanders leaned toward CD4+, whereas clones contracting from day 15 to 85 were balanced CD4/CD8. Mainly in CM and EM were contracting CD4+ clones; CD8+ were in EMRA.

Comments on this clonotype: Its matching antigen is unknown. An end of the junction differs from the germline gene, which may be a read error.

The CDR3 extends over 14 amino acids. CDR1 LGHNA and CDR2 YSLEER come from the germline V gene. Sequenced sample: PBMCs or a T cell subset sorted from them (not recorded which). The genes are TRBV4-3 and TRBJ2-7; tentatively, D is TRBD2 (6 bases). The sequence was obtained from a man aged 18 to 29 who had mild COVID-19 (a few samples of this study predate the infection). Cell type and time point are not known. The CDR3 DNA reads TGCGCCAGCAGCCAAAGAACCTGGGGGGACCACCTCCTTTTC. Its translation is CASSQRTWGDHLLF.